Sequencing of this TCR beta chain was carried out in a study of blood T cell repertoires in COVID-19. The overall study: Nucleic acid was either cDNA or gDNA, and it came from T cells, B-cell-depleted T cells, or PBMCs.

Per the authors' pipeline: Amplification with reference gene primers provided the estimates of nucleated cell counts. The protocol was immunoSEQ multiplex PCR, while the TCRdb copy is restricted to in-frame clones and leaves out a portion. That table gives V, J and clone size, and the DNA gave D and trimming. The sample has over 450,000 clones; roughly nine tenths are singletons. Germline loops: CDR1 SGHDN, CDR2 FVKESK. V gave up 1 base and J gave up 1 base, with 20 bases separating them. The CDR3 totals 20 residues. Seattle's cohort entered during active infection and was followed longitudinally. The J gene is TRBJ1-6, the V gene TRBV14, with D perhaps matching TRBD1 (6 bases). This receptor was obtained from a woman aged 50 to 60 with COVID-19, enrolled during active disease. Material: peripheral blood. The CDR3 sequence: CASSQGQEQGAFSYNSPLHF. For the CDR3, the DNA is TGTGCCAGCAGCCAAGGGCAAGAACAGGGAGCCTTTTCCTATAATTCACCCCTCCACTTT.